What follows describes a single T cell receptor (beta chain). What it binds is unknown. One junction end disagrees with the germline gene, perhaps due to a read error. The CDR3 contains 13 residues. The germline CDR1 and CDR2 sequences are WSHSY and SAAADI. It was by quantitative 5'-RACE with molecular barcodes that TCR beta libraries were made. TCRdb processed the 5' RACE reads anew with MiXCR; each CDR3 protein has one entry. The sample shows 35,000 or so distinct CDR3 sequences, approximately 17% of them seen only once. The data derive from a study of CD8 T cells in ankylosing spondylitis. Whole-study findings and limits: Seemingly distinctive of ankylosing spondylitis blood was a TCR beta motif formed by eight highly homologous variants. CD8+ cells made up the disease-linked clones, which were relatively rare in peripheral blood. Past research had described some motif variants in reactive arthritis synovial fluid and blood.

This chain links TRBV10-2 with TRBJ1-4; D gene unclear. The sequenced sample consisted of blood. The clonotype originates from a male donor with ankylosing spondylitis or in good health (not recorded which). The CDR3 DNA reads as TGCGCCACCAGTGGGGTGGGTCATGAAAAACTGTTTTTT. This encodes CATSGVGHEKLFF.